Below, 13 T cell receptor beta chains from the same sample are listed, as sequenced in a study of blood T cell repertoires in COVID-19. Produced via immunoSEQ multiplex PCR; TCRdb's table is partial and in-frame only. The table lists about 74,000 clones, 75% to 95% of them singletons, with 4.5% to 5.5% in the top ten. Sequencing was done on a sample of peripheral blood. These receptors were obtained from a woman aged 55-69 years with active COVID-19.

CDR3 DNA sequence: TGTGCTAGTGGTTTGGTACGCCGAGACGAGCAGTACTTC. As protein: CASGLVRRDEQYF. The chain couples TRBV12-5 to TRBJ2-7; D is ambiguous. V lost 0 bases to trimming and J lost 5 bases, with 8 bases between them. The CDR3 is 13 residues long. Looked up from germline, CDR1 is LGHNT and CDR2 is FRNRAP.

The count of this clone is one. The chain carries TRBV7-2 and TRBJ2-2; tentatively, D is TRBD1 (6 bases). V was shortened by 2 bases and J by 3 bases, with 7 bases between the two germline ends. Germline loops: CDR1 SGHTA, CDR2 FQGNSA. The CDR3 is 14 residues long. The CDR3 DNA reads as TGTGCCAGCAGCTTACAGGGGTACACCGGGGAGCTGTTTTTT. Encoded protein: CASSLQGYTGELFF.

V and J are TRBV11-3 and TRBJ2-3; D remains unclear. This CDR3 has 14 amino acids. Trimming took 0 bases from V and 0 from J, leaving 4 bases between them. Germline V lookup: CDR1 SGHNT, CDR2 YENEEA. The CDR3 DNA sequence: TGTGCCAGCAGCTTAGACGGGAGCACAGATACGCAGTATTTT. This gives the protein CASSLDGSTDTQYF.

This sequence joins TRBV4-1 and TRBJ2-1; 15 nucleotides match TRBD2. Germline CDR1 reads MGHRA; CDR2 reads YSYEKL. The CDR3 totals 20 residues. J lost 4 bases, V lost 1 base, and 11 bases had no gene match. CDR3 amino acids: CASSQGQGLAGGRRYNEQFF. In DNA form, the CDR3 reads TGCGCCAGCAGCCAAGGCCAGGGACTAGCGGGAGGAAGAAGATACAATGAGCAGTTCTTC.

This sequence joins TRBV6-1 and TRBJ2-3; tentative D call: TRBD2 (6 bases). The CDR3 totals 16 residues. The germline CDR1 and CDR2 sequences are MNHNS and SASEGT. The ends were cut back, 3 bases at V and 4 bases at J, with 17 bases in the middle. This chain's CDR3 is CASSDPPGSGADTQYF. For the CDR3, the DNA is TGTGCCAGCAGTGACCCCCCCGGGTCGGGGGCAGATACGCAGTATTTT.

Only a few counts were recorded for this clone. J is TRBJ2-7 and V is TRBV6-5; 8 bases line up with TRBD1. The CDR3 is 14 residues long. After removal of 6 bases from V and 2 bases from J, the junction contained 6 bases not matched to a gene. The V gene's germline CDR1 is MNHEY and CDR2 SVGAGI. The CDR3 sequence: CASRWDRQAYEQYF. The CDR3, as DNA: TGTGCCAGCAGATGGGACAGGCAAGCCTACGAGCAGTACTTC.

The chain uses TRBV21-1 and TRBJ2-2; no DNA check was done on the table's D call, TRBD1. TRBV21-1 is designated a pseudogene. The CDR3 runs 18 residues. The CDR3 here is CASSKEGEGQEVTGELFF. The CDR3 DNA sequence: TGTGCCAGCAGCAAAGAGGGGGAGGGACAGGAGGTCACCGGGGAGCTGTTTTTT.

V is TRBV28 and J is TRBJ2-7, with D perhaps matching TRBD2 (5 bases). V was pared by 3 bases and J by 2 bases, with 8 bases between. Germline values: CDR1 MDHEN, CDR2 SYDVKM. This CDR3 comprises 13 residues. CDR3 residues: CASSLATTYEQYF. Written as DNA, the CDR3 is TGTGCCAGCAGTTTGGCGACTACCTACGAGCAGTACTTC.

V usage is TRBV6-1 and J usage is TRBJ1-6; D is uncertain. There are 15 residues in the CDR3. The ends were cut back, 2 bases at V and 6 bases at J, with 11 bases in the middle. Germline V CDR1 and CDR2: MNHNS, SASEGT. CDR3 coding DNA: TGTGCCAGCAGTGAAATGGCCCGCATTAATTCACCCCTCCACTTT. Protein sequence: CASSEMARINSPLHF.

This clone is a singleton in its sample. The chain employs TRBV19 and TRBJ2-3; 7 nucleotides match TRBD1. The CDR3 has 14 residues. V was clipped by 10 bases and J by 1 base; unmatched bases: 8. Germline CDR1 LNHDA, CDR2 SQIVND (reference sequence). The CDR3 spells CATKSGTGTDTQYF. CDR3 DNA sequence: TGTGCCACAAAATCCGGGACAGGCACAGATACGCAGTATTTT.

The CDR3 region is CASSLWSGTSQETQYF. In nucleotides, the CDR3 is TGTGCCAGCAGTTTATGGAGCGGGACCAGTCAAGAGACCCAGTACTTC. This chain connects TRBV28 to TRBJ2-5, with 7 nucleotides matching TRBD2. J gave up 2 bases and V 0 bases, and 6 bases lay outside the gene matches. This CDR3 spans 16 amino acids. Germline values: CDR1 MDHEN, CDR2 SYDVKM.

This chain links TRBV5-1 with TRBJ2-1, with no clear D. V was trimmed by 1 base and J by 4 bases, leaving 9 bases between them. Germline CDR1 reads SGHRS; CDR2 reads YFSETQ. The CDR3 covers 14 residues. The CDR3 loop reads CASSLNQVYNEQFF. The CDR3 bases are TGCGCCAGCAGCTTGAATCAGGTTTACAATGAGCAGTTCTTC.

The V and J genes are TRBV11-2 and TRBJ1-3, with unresolved D. CDR3 length: 16 amino acids. V was pared by 5 bases and J by 4 bases, with 18 bases between. CDR1 and CDR2 from the germline V gene are SGHAT and FQNNGV. CDR3 sequence reads: CASSPSPTGKGNTIYF. CDR3 sequence (DNA): TGTGCCAGCAGCCCATCCCCCACGGGGAAAGGAAACACCATATATTTT.